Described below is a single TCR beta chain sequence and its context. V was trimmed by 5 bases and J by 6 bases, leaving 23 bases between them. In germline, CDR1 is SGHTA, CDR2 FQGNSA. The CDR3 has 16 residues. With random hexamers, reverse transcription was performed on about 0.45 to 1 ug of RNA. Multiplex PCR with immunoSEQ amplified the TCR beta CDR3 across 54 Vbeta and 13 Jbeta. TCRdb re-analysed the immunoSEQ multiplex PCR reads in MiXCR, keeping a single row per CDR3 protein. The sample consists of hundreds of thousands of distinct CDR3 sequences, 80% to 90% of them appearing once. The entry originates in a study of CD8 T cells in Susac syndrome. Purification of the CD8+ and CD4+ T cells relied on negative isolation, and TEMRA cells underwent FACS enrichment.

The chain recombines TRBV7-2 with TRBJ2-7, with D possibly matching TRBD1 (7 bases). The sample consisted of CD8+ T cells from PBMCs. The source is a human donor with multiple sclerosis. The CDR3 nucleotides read TGTGCCAGCAGCCCACAGCAGGGGGGTTCGGTTGCCGAGCAGTACTTC. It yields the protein CASSPQQGGSVAEQYF.